These T cell receptor beta chains were read from a single sample in a study of T cell repertoires in cytomegalovirus infection. TCRdb re-analysed the reads in MiXCR, keeping a single row per CDR3 protein. The sample has over 200,000 distinct CDR3 sequences, about 13% seen once; the top ten hold around 8.1%. Input material: PBMCs. These receptors all come from a human donor in good health (CMV status not recorded). Some clones in this sample may be carry-over from other donors' samples. Each CDR3 is given with its conserved first and last residue. Fields, in order: V gene, D gene, J gene, CDR3 protein. The D gene is left open where the match is weak.

TRBV29-1	-	TRBJ1-3	CSVASSSSGNTIYF
TRBV7-2	-	TRBJ2-7	CASSLGVSSSYEQYF
TRBV6-5	-	TRBJ1-5	CASRPLGGNQPQHF
TRBV6-2/TRBV6-3	TRBD1	TRBJ2-7	CGSRKTGVDEQYF
TRBV5-1	-	TRBJ2-7	CASSLAVDKAGEDYEQYF
TRBV6-1	-	TRBJ1-2	CASSEVQGARGTF
TRBV7-9	-	TRBJ1-2	CASSSTTGLANYGYTF
TRBV6-1	-	TRBJ1-4	CASSTGLPTEKLFF
TRBV7-6	TRBD1	TRBJ1-1	CASSLYLSGGTEAFF
TRBV29-1	-	TRBJ2-2	CSVGSAQGISGELFF
TRBV7-3	-	TRBJ2-3	CASSLTPTDTQYF
TRBV6-2/TRBV6-3	-	TRBJ2-5	CASSLQFGTQYF
TRBV3-1	-	TRBJ2-7	CASSQTDQSYEQYF
TRBV6-1	-	TRBJ1-5	CASSTTGGQPQHF
TRBV6-5	-	TRBJ1-2	CASSIGGFGGYTF
TRBV12-5	-	TRBJ1-2	CASGPDRIPYGYTF
TRBV2	-	TRBJ2-5	CASSVRAQEARGTQYF
TRBV7-2	-	TRBJ1-4	CASKAGDGEKLFF
TRBV7-6	-	TRBJ2-3	CASSLGPAEPTDTQYF
TRBV6-6	-	TRBJ2-1	CTSTKTSSYNEQFF
TRBV29-1	-	TRBJ2-5	CSVILWQDLRETQYF
TRBV7-9	-	TRBJ2-2	CASSSPQGTTGELFF
TRBV7-2	-	TRBJ2-5	CASSFAYQETQYF
TRBV7-3	TRBD1	TRBJ1-1	CASSWTGGEAFF
TRBV18	-	TRBJ2-7	CASSPEGGPYEQYF
TRBV2	-	TRBJ1-1	CASSRQRMNTEAFF
TRBV7-2	TRBD2	TRBJ2-7	CASSFGRAYEQYF
TRBV5-6	-	TRBJ2-1	CASSLEKSGDNEQFF
TRBV20-1	-	TRBJ1-1	CSAPRGATEAFF
TRBV5-1	-	TRBJ2-1	CASSLGASDEQFF
TRBV7-2	-	TRBJ2-1	CASSLAVYNEQFF
TRBV13	TRBD1	TRBJ1-4	CASSVRGQTNEKLFF
TRBV5-6	-	TRBJ2-5	CASSTDDRYVYF
TRBV10-2	TRBD1	TRBJ1-1	CASVPGQGMNTEAFF
TRBV25-1	-	TRBJ2-1	CASSDIGKQFF
TRBV20-1	-	TRBJ2-4	CSAPITGTAKNIQYF
TRBV19	-	TRBJ1-5	CASSLLQASGQPQHF
TRBV11-3	TRBD1	TRBJ2-1	CASSSRQGGIGEQFF
TRBV20-1	-	TRBJ1-2	CSARDPGGYTF
TRBV29-1	-	TRBJ1-2	CSADLTRDYGYTF
TRBV11-2	TRBD1	TRBJ2-7	CASSRDRGSYEQYF
TRBV7-8	TRBD1	TRBJ2-7	CASSLGDRSYEQYF
TRBV29-1	-	TRBJ1-3	CSVELPRGNTIYF
TRBV7-2	-	TRBJ2-4	CASSARAAKNIQYF
TRBV11-2	-	TRBJ1-1	CASSLDLGVRNTEAFF
TRBV7-3	-	TRBJ2-7	CASSQGGSLDEQYF
TRBV29-1	-	TRBJ1-2	CSVVSAEKSNYGYTF
TRBV2	-	TRBJ1-2	CASSGRPNYGYTF
TRBV7-9	-	TRBJ1-1	CASSLSQGAEAFF
TRBV28	TRBD2	TRBJ2-2	CASSFPLAANTGELFF
TRBV5-1	-	TRBJ1-2	CASSLRAGTILSNYGYTF
TRBV2	-	TRBJ2-7	CASRSRPGTPGHEQYF